A single sample gave rise to the 3 T cell receptor beta chains below, sequenced in a study of CD8 T cells in ankylosing spondylitis. TCRdb called the 5' RACE reads again in MiXCR, with one record for every CDR3 protein. The sample has 45,000 or so distinct CDR3 sequences, about 10% seen once; the top ten hold roughly 1.5%. Input material: blood, either unsorted or a sorted T cell fraction (not recorded which). These receptors all stem from a male donor with ankylosing spondylitis or in good health (not recorded which).

This clonotype was seen only a few times. The J gene is TRBJ1-4, the V gene TRBV18; tentatively, D is TRBD1 (5 bases). The CDR3 runs 15 residues. CDR1 is KGHSH and CDR2 is LQKENI in the germline V gene. V lost 4 bases, J lost 8 bases, and 17 bases lay in between. CDR3 in DNA: TGTGCCAGCTCACTCCCGGGACGGCTAGGCGAAAAACTGTTTTTT. This translates into CASSLPGRLGEKLFF.

Ten or more counts support this clonotype. This chain connects TRBV25-1 to TRBJ2-7; the match to TRBD1 covers 7 bases. CDR3 length equals 14 residues. CDR1 is MGHDK and CDR2 is SYGVNS in the germline V gene. Trimming took 7 bases from V and 0 from J; bases not matched to a gene: 6. The CDR3 loop is CASNPTGSSYEQYF. The CDR3 region has the DNA TGTGCCAGCAACCCGACAGGGAGCTCCTACGAGCAGTACTTC.

This clonotype was observed many times. V gene TRBV12-3 or TRBV12-4 combines with J gene TRBJ2-7; the D is unclear. V was cut by 5 bases and J by 0 bases, with 11 bases left in between. The CDR3 has 14 residues. CDR3 nucleotides: TGTGCCAGCAGTAACGGACGGGCCTCCTACGAGCAGTACTTC. As protein: CASSNGRASYEQYF.